Below, 5 T cell receptor beta chains from the same sample are listed, as sequenced in a study of tumor and adjacent non-tumor tissue in lung cancer. This sample's RNA came from whole unsorted tissue. Three rounds of nested PCR, following a modified ARM-PCR protocol, produced the TCRbeta library. MiXCR, run by TCRdb on the multiplex PCR reads, gives a single entry per CDR3 protein. The repertoire holds about 68,000 distinct CDR3 sequences, almost 60% seen once, with 20% to 25% in the top ten. Sequenced material: lung tumor tissue. These receptors all come from a man in his forties or fifties with non-small cell lung cancer.

A remark on this clonotype: Sequence at one end of the junction differs from germline and may be a read error. J is TRBJ1-1 and V is TRBV11-2, with 8 bases aligning to TRBD1. This CDR3 has 17 residues. CDR1 SGHAT and CDR2 FQNNGV come from the germline V gene. As DNA, the CDR3 is TGTGCCAGTAGCTTACGACACGACAGGGGAGGGAACACTGAAGCTTTCTTT. It is translated as CASSLRHDRGGNTEAFF.

This clonotype was seen repeatedly, ten times or more. V is TRBV6-1 and J is TRBJ1-6, with D perhaps TRBD1 (6 bases). This CDR3 contains 14 residues. The germline V and J ends were trimmed by 7 bases and 7 bases, with 14 bases remaining between them. In germline, CDR1 is MNHNS, CDR2 SASEGT. The CDR3 DNA is TGTGCCAGCACCTGGAAGGGGGAGAATTCACCCCTCCACTTT. It specifies CASTWKGENSPLHF.

Remarks on this clonotype: Germline is not matched at one junction end, which may reflect a read error. The chain couples TRBV6-1 to TRBJ1-2; D is ambiguous. The CDR3 has 14 amino acids. The germline V gene has CDR1 MNHNS and CDR2 SASEGT. The CDR3 DNA reads TGTGCCAGCAGTGAACTGGTCTCAGCGGATGGCTGCACCTTC. Protein product: CASSELVSADGCTF.

This clonotype was found a few times. The chain links TRBV5-1 to TRBJ2-7, with D possibly TRBD2 on 7 matching bases. CDR3 length equals 15 residues. Germline V gene sequence: CDR1 SGHRS, CDR2 YFSETQ. Trimming cost V 4 bases and J 9 bases, with 23 bases left between them. The CDR3 region is CASSRAGAGGNGQYF. CDR3 coding DNA: TGCGCCAGCAGCCGGGCGGGGGCAGGCGGTAACGGGCAGTACTTC.

This clonotype was counted only a few times. The chain combines TRBV10-2 with TRBJ2-7; 8 bases line up with TRBD2. With V trimmed by 10 bases and J by 0 bases, 5 bases remained unmatched. Per the germline V gene, CDR1 is WSHSY and CDR2 is SAAADI. This CDR3 is 13 amino acids long. The CDR3 nucleotides read TGCGCCACTACTAGCGGAAGCTCCTACGAGCAGTACTTC. It specifies CATTSGSSYEQYF.